This entry features one TCR beta chain sequence. Antigen unknown. This specimen belongs to a study of T cell clonotyping in hematopoietic cell transplantation. General study results and limits: At the given depth, recipient repertoires were over 95% de novo clonotypes. Cells were unsorted, so CD4 and CD8 contributions were not separated. Recipient TCR diversity dropped after transplant; expanded clonotypes rose from day 30 to 180.

Samples: about 28 days before transplant, then days 30, 100 and 180 after. Assay used: immunoSEQ multiplex PCR; TCRdb lists only in-frame clones, some missing. This sample yields 10,000 to 15,000 clones, of which under 75% are seen a single time; about 15% belongs to the top ten. The V end was cut by 6 bases, the J end by 5 bases, with 15 bases between. The CDR3 totals 14 residues. From germline, CDR1 is MNHNY and CDR2 SVGAGI (reference sequence). This chain joins TRBV6-6 and TRBJ2-3; D might be TRBD2 (6 bases). This TCR derives from a male patient aged 55 to 69 who had an allogeneic stem cell transplant from an unrelated donor, so the T cells may come from the graft donor. Some clones in this sample may be carry-over from other donors' samples. The sample was peripheral blood mononuclear cells, taken 180 days after allogeneic stem cell transplant. The CDR3 here is CASRLSGSGDTQYF. CDR3 nucleotide sequence: TGTGCCAGCAGACTGTCTGGTAGCGGAGATACGCAGTATTTT.